These 21 T cell receptor beta chains were all obtained from the same sample, sequenced in a study of T cell responses to AZD1222 COVID-19 vaccine. Some clones are missing from TCRdb's copy, which holds only in-frame ones; the method was immunoSEQ multiplex PCR. Among approximately 140,000 clones, around nine tenths were seen once, and the ten largest hold about 3%. Sequenced material: peripheral blood, taken on day 0 of MenACWY control vaccination. These receptors all come from an adult in good health.

The rearrangement uses TRBV7-9 and TRBJ1-4; maybe TRBD1 (5 bases). Deletions cut 5 bases from V and 7 bases from J, with 17 bases between. The CDR3 length is 15 residues. CDR1 and CDR2 (germline): SEHNR, FQNEAQ (reference sequence). This chain's CDR3 is CASSLRDGRLEKLFF. DNA for the CDR3: TGTGCCAGCAGCCTCCGGGACGGGAGGCTTGAAAAACTGTTTTTT.

The CDR3 region has the DNA TGCGCCAGCAGCTTTGGACAGGTGAACACTGAAGCTTTCTTT. Protein product: CASSFGQVNTEAFF. The chain uses TRBV5-1 and TRBJ1-1, with 7 bases fitting TRBD1. The germline CDR1 and CDR2 sequences are SGHRS and YFSETQ. This CDR3 comprises 14 residues. The V segment lost 2 bases and the J segment 0 bases; nucleotides outside the gene matches: 1.

The rearrangement links TRBV3-1 (or the pseudogene TRBV3-2) to TRBJ1-5; D is undetermined. The germline gives CDR1 LGHDT, CDR2 YNNKEL (reference sequence). The CDR3 consists of 14 residues. Trimming shortened V by 5 bases and J by 0 bases, and 8 bases separated the two germline ends. The CDR3 region has the DNA TGTGCCAGCAGCTCTTTCAGTAGCAATCAGCCCCAGCATTTT. It codes for CASSSFSSNQPQHF.

This rearrangement joins TRBV27 to TRBJ2-7; maybe TRBD2 (6 bases). Trimming pared 4 bases from V and 0 bases from J, leaving 13 bases between. This CDR3 has 15 amino acids. Germline V gene sequence: CDR1 MNHEY, CDR2 SMNVEV (reference sequence). CDR3 nucleotide sequence: TGTGCCAGCAGTTCGGGACTTCCCAGCTCCTACGAGCAGTACTTC. The encoded protein is CASSSGLPSSYEQYF.

The V call is TRBV19, the J call TRBJ2-3; 11 positions match TRBD2. The CDR3 totals 15 residues. Trimming took 9 bases from V and 6 from J; bases not matched to a gene: 11. Germline-derived CDR1 and CDR2 are LNHDA and SQIVND (reference sequence). The CDR3 region is CASWDSGRAHDTQYF. In nucleotides, the CDR3 is TGTGCCAGCTGGGATAGCGGGAGGGCTCACGATACGCAGTATTTT.

This chain links TRBV4-1 with TRBJ1-1, with 9 bases matching TRBD1. CDR1 and CDR2 from the germline V gene are MGHRA and YSYEKL. This CDR3 contains 14 residues. V trimming: 1 base; J trimming: 3 bases; junction bases outside the gene matches: 0. CDR3 sequence: CASSQGDRDTEAFF. The CDR3 DNA sequence: TGCGCCAGCAGCCAAGGGGACAGGGACACTGAAGCTTTCTTT.

This rearrangement joins TRBV9 to TRBJ1-1; 12 bases line up with TRBD1. Germline trimming cut 3 bases from V and 3 bases from J; bases unmatched to any gene: 18. The CDR3 has 20 amino acids. The germline V gene encodes CDR1 SGDLS and CDR2 YYNGEE. The CDR3 bases are TGTGCCAGCAGCGCACACGCCCGGAGGGGACAGGGGGCGCGGGACACTGAAGCTTTCTTT. The encoded protein is CASSAHARRGQGARDTEAFF.

The gene calls are TRBV4-1 and TRBJ2-7; D is uncertain. Germline V gene lookup returns CDR1 MGHRA and CDR2 YSYEKL. This CDR3 comprises 15 residues. Trimming stripped 1 base from V and 0 bases from J, with 10 bases between. The CDR3, as DNA: TGCGCCAGCAGCCAAGGATACCCTAGCTCCTACGAGCAGTACTTC. It specifies CASSQGYPSSYEQYF.

CDR3 nucleotide sequence: TGCGCCAGCCGACAGAAGAGTCTGAACACTGAAGCTTTCTTT. As protein: CASRQKSLNTEAFF. V is TRBV10-1 and J is TRBJ1-1, with D possibly being TRBD1 (5 bases). V was pared by 8 bases and J by 0 bases, with 13 bases between. The CDR3 loop spans 14 amino acids. Germline V gene sequence: CDR1 WNHNN, CDR2 SYGVQD (reference sequence).

This chain joins TRBV10-3 and TRBJ1-1; 11 bases agree with TRBD1. There are 14 residues in the CDR3. V shed 10 bases and J 5 bases; nucleotides not matched to a gene: 9. CDR1 and CDR2 (germline): ENHRY, SYGVKD. DNA for the CDR3: TGTGCCACCAGCAGGACAGGGGGCGATACTGAAGCTTTCTTT. Its translation: CATSRTGGDTEAFF.

In nucleotides, the CDR3 is TGTGCCACCAGCAGAGAGAGGGCAGGGTACTACGAGCAGTACTTC. It encodes CATSRERAGYYEQYF. The chain joins TRBV15 to TRBJ2-7; possibly TRBD1 or TRBD2 for D (5 bases each). Trimming removed 0 bases from V and 3 bases from J, with 12 bases in between. This CDR3 is built from 15 residues. CDR1 is LNHNV, CDR2 YYDKDF, per germline (reference sequence).

The rearrangement links TRBV9 to TRBJ2-2; TRBD2 is a possible D gene (7 bases). This CDR3 has 16 residues. Trimming took off 5 bases at V and 1 base at J, with 15 bases between the two ends. The germline V gene has CDR1 SGDLS and CDR2 YYNGEE. CDR3 protein: CASSRGAGQNTGELFF. The CDR3 DNA reads as TGTGCCAGCAGTCGGGGAGCGGGACAGAACACCGGGGAGCTGTTTTTT. The full variable domain, its missing parts supplied by reference TRBV9 and TRBJ2-2, is DSGVTQTPKHLITATGQRVTLRCSPRSGDLSVYWYQQSLDQGLQFLIQYYNGEERAKGNILERFSAQQFPDLHSELNLSSLELGDSALYFCASSRGAGQNTGELFFGEGSRLTVL.

This chain connects TRBV6-5 to TRBJ2-2; D call uncertain. The CDR3 has 12 amino acids. The V gene's germline CDR1 is MNHEY and CDR2 SVGAGI. V lost 4 bases and J 3 bases, leaving 3 bases between the germline ends. The CDR3 DNA sequence: TGTGCCAGCAGTTTAGACACCGGGGAGCTGTTTTTT. This sequence encodes CASSLDTGELFF.

The genes are TRBV7-9 and TRBJ2-5, with TRBD2 matching 9 bases. J lost 9 bases, V lost 2 bases, and 7 bases had no gene match. CDR3 size: 14 residues. Per the germline V gene, CDR1 is SEHNR and CDR2 is FQNEAQ (reference sequence). This chain's CDR3 is CASSLSSGASAQYF. The CDR3 coding sequence is TGTGCCAGCAGCTTATCTAGCGGGGCTTCGGCCCAGTACTTC.

The rearrangement uses TRBV10-2 and TRBJ1-2; TRBD1 agrees at 8 bases. This CDR3 region has 19 residues. V shed 1 base and J 8 bases; nucleotides not matched to a gene: 21. Germline V gene sequence: CDR1 WSHSY, CDR2 SAAADI. As DNA, the CDR3 is TGCGCCAGCAGTGAGTTATTATGGTCGACAGGGGATAAATCTGGGGGCTACACCTTC. Encoded protein: CASSELLWSTGDKSGGYTF.

V gene TRBV5-4 combines with J gene TRBJ2-1; D may match TRBD1 or TRBD2 (7 bases each). V lost 3 bases and J 10 bases, leaving 20 bases between the germline ends. Germline loops: CDR1 SGHNT, CDR2 YYREEE (reference sequence). CDR3 length: 15 residues. The CDR3, as DNA: TGTGCCAGCAGCTCGCCGGGACAGCGGGATGGGGAGCAGTTCTTC. It is translated as CASSSPGQRDGEQFF.

The rearrangement joins TRBV7-9 to TRBJ1-1; 8 bases are a match to TRBD1. V shed 1 base, J shed 5 bases, and the junction held 18 bases outside the gene matches. From germline, CDR1 is SEHNR and CDR2 FQNEAQ (reference sequence). The CDR3 spans 19 residues. The CDR3 nucleotides are TGTGCCAGCAGCTTAGGAGATAGCAGGGGGCCACTGATTAGGACTGAAGCTTTCTTT. This codes for CASSLGDSRGPLIRTEAFF.

The chain couples TRBV14 to TRBJ1-1, with a tentative D call TRBD1 (5 bases). This CDR3 comprises 16 residues. The V gene's germline CDR1 is SGHDN and CDR2 FVKESK. V lost 4 bases and J lost 5, with 20 bases in between. As DNA, the CDR3 is TGTGCCAGCAGCCCCCCCGGGGGGGTAGTAGGGACTGAAGCTTTCTTT. It encodes CASSPPGGVVGTEAFF.

V and J are TRBV27 and TRBJ2-2, with a tentative D call TRBD1 (6 bases). Germline CDR1 and CDR2: MNHEY and SMNVEV (reference sequence). The V and J ends lost 5 bases and 7 bases respectively, with 14 bases between them. The CDR3 has 14 residues. The CDR3 reads CASSTRTGIGELFF. CDR3 coding DNA: TGTGCCAGCAGTACCCGAACAGGGATCGGGGAGCTGTTTTTT.

The chain recombines TRBV18 with TRBJ2-5; D is perhaps TRBD1 (6 bases). Trimming stripped 3 bases from V and 4 bases from J, with 15 bases between. From germline, CDR1 is KGHSH and CDR2 LQKENI. This CDR3 has 15 amino acids. The CDR3 region has the DNA TGTGCCAGCTCACCTCGTCCGCAGGGGCGAGAGACCCAGTACTTC. This codes for CASSPRPQGRETQYF.

This clone has more than one count but fewer than ten. The chain is built from TRBV27 and TRBJ1-1, with 7 bases that match TRBD1. The CDR3 runs 15 residues. In germline, CDR1 is MNHEY, CDR2 SMNVEV (reference sequence). Trimming at V came to 5 bases and at J to 5 bases, leaving 11 bases not matched to a gene. The CDR3 DNA reads as TGTGCCAGCAGTCCCCGGGCAGGGGGATTAACTGAAGCTTTCTTT. Protein: CASSPRAGGLTEAFF.